These T cell receptor beta chains were read from a single sample in a study of control samples from healthy donors and cancer patients. Here immunoSEQ multiplex PCR was the method, and the copy in TCRdb shows in-frame clones only, minus some. This table holds more than 65,000 clones, roughly 90% found once. The sequencing input was PBMCs. The receptors stem from a woman aged 60 to 75 with head and neck cancer. Both conserved end residues are part of each CDR3. Fields, in order: clone size, J gene, D gene, V gene, CDR3 DNA, CDR3 protein. A D gene is named only where the DNA matches it firmly. Size tells how often a clone was seen (once, few, many) or the class of an expanded clone, and some rows leave it out.

.,TRBJ2-2,.,TRBV4-3,TGCGCCAGCAGCCAAGATCTAAAAGACACCGGGGAGCTGTTTTTT,CASSQDLKDTGELFF
.,TRBJ1-4,.,TRBV11-2,TGTGCCAGCAGCCGTCGTTGGCCTAATGAAAAACTGTTTTTT,CASSRRWPNEKLFF
.,TRBJ2-7,.,TRBV14,TGTGCCAGCAGCCTTCAGATTAGCGAGCAGTACTTC,CASSLQISEQYF
few,TRBJ2-2,.,TRBV10-3,TGTGCCGTCGGGATCTACACCGGGGAGCTGTTTTTT,CAVGIYTGELFF
.,TRBJ2-7,.,TRBV27,TGTGCCAGCAGCTGGACCGGAGCCTACGAGCAGTACTTC,CASSWTGAYEQYF
.,TRBJ2-3,TRBD1,TRBV28,TGTGCCAGCAGTTTAACGGGGACAGGGTTCACAGATACGCAGTATTTT,CASSLTGTGFTDTQYF
.,TRBJ2-1,.,TRBV4-2,TGTGCCAGCAGCCAAGATTGGGCTCGACTAGGACGGGACAATGAGCAGTTCTTC,CASSQDWARLGRDNEQFF
.,TRBJ2-4,TRBD1,TRBV7-8,TGTGCCAGCAGCTTAAACTCCGGGACAGGCGGCAAAAACATTCAGTACTTC,CASSLNSGTGGKNIQYF
.,TRBJ1-5,.,TRBV10-3,TGTGCCATCAGTGAGTCAAGGGATAGCCAGCCCCAGCATTTT,CAISESRDSQPQHF
.,TRBJ2-3,.,TRBV12-3/TRBV12-4,TGTGCCAGCAGTTTAGGGAGCACAGATACGCAGTATTTT,CASSLGSTDTQYF
.,TRBJ2-5,TRBD2,TRBV5-1,TGCGCCAGCAGCTTGAGTTATACCGAGCGGGAGGGCTTTTGGGAGACCCAGTACTTC,CASSLSYTEREGFWETQYF
once,TRBJ2-3,TRBD1,TRBV7-2,TGTGCCAGCAGCCCCCAGGGGGCTGCGATCACAGATACGCAGTATTTT,CASSPQGAAITDTQYF
.,TRBJ2-7,.,TRBV3-1/TRBV3-2,TGTGCCAGCAGCCAAGCGGGACGCAGGAGCTCCTACGAGCAGTACTTC,CASSQAGRRSSYEQYF
.,TRBJ2-1,.,TRBV7-6,TGTGCCAGCAGCTTAGTTCCCGGGAGTGGCAATGAGCAGTTCTTC,CASSLVPGSGNEQFF
.,TRBJ1-5,TRBD1,TRBV19,TGTGCCAGTAGTATCACAGGGGGGGATAATCAGCCCCAGCATTTT,CASSITGGDNQPQHF
once,TRBJ2-3,TRBD1,TRBV30,TGTGCCTGGGCCAGCAGGGGGCGGCTCACAGATACGCAGTATTTT,CAWASRGRLTDTQYF
.,TRBJ2-1,TRBD2,TRBV7-2,TGTGCCAGCAGCTTTGGACTAGCGGGAATCGGTGAGCAGTTCTTC,CASSFGLAGIGEQFF
.,TRBJ2-3,TRBD2,TRBV6-1,TGTGCCAGCAGTGAAGGCCCCCAGCGGGAGCCAGCAGATACGCAGTATTTT,CASSEGPQREPADTQYF
.,TRBJ2-2,.,TRBV25-1,TGTGCCAGCAGTGATGTGGCTAAATCTGGGGAGCTGTTTTTT,CASSDVAKSGELFF
.,TRBJ2-7,.,TRBV12-3/TRBV12-4,TGTGCCAGCAAGGCGGGGAACTCCTACGAGCAGTACTTC,CASKAGNSYEQYF
.,TRBJ2-7,.,TRBV7-9,TGTGCCAGCAGCTTATTTGGAGGGGTCGAGCAGTACTTC,CASSLFGGVEQYF
.,TRBJ2-4,.,TRBV7-9,TGTGCCAGCAGCTTAGATCTAGGGAGTCCCGGATTCCAGTACTTC,CASSLDLGSPGFQYF
.,TRBJ1-1,.,TRBV5-1,TGCGCCAGCAGCCCCGGCCGGGGGCCAGGGAACACTGAAGCTTTCTTT,CASSPGRGPGNTEAFF
once,TRBJ2-1,.,TRBV28,TGTGCCAGCAGCTTAGTGGGATCCTCCTCCTACAATGAGCAGTTCTTC,CASSLVGSSSYNEQFF
.,TRBJ2-7,.,TRBV27,TGTGCCAGCAGTTTAACATCTACCTACGAGCAGTACTTC,CASSLTSTYEQYF
once,TRBJ2-1,TRBD2,TRBV14,TGTGCCAGCAGCCAGTCCCTAGCGGACAATGAGCAGTTCTTC,CASSQSLADNEQFF
.,TRBJ2-3,.,TRBV5-8,TGTGCCAGCAGCTCCAGAGGTGCCGATACGCAGTATTTT,CASSSRGADTQYF
.,TRBJ1-1,TRBD1,TRBV5-1,TGCGCCAGCAGCGTACGACAGGGATTAGAGGGTGAAGCTTTCTTT,CASSVRQGLEGEAFF
.,TRBJ1-6,TRBD1,TRBV4-1,TGCGCCAGCAGCCAAACAAGGACAGGGGGCTCCTATAATTCACCCCTCCACTTT,CASSQTRTGGSYNSPLHF
.,TRBJ1-5,TRBD1,TRBV3-1/TRBV3-2,TGTGCCAGCAGCCCCGCGACAGGGCCGGGTCAGCCCCAGCATTTT,CASSPATGPGQPQHF
.,TRBJ2-3,TRBD2,TRBV10-3,TGTGCCATCAGTGACAGCGGGATCCCCACAGATACGCAGTATTTT,CAISDSGIPTDTQYF
.,TRBJ2-5,TRBD2,TRBV4-1,TGCGCCAGCAGCCAAGATATCTTAGGACTAGCGGGAGTCCAAGAGACCCAGTACTTC,CASSQDILGLAGVQETQYF
once,TRBJ2-7,TRBD2,TRBV3-1/TRBV3-2,TGTGCCAGCAGCGGGACTAGCGGGGCCTACGAGCAGTACTTC,CASSGTSGAYEQYF
.,TRBJ2-2,.,TRBV3-1/TRBV3-2,TGTGCCAGCAGCCTCCGGGGGGCGACCGGGGAGCTGTTTTTT,CASSLRGATGELFF
.,TRBJ2-5,.,TRBV3-1/TRBV3-2,TGTGCCAGCAGCCAAGGGCTAGAGTCCCGAGAGACCCAGTACTTC,CASSQGLESRETQYF
.,TRBJ1-2,.,TRBV5-8,TGTGCCAGCAGCTTGGGGACAGCAGCTAACTATGGCTACACCTTC,CASSLGTAANYGYTF
.,TRBJ1-2,.,TRBV5-4,TGTGCCAGCAGCTTGGGACGGGACTATGGCTACACCTTC,CASSLGRDYGYTF
.,TRBJ2-1,.,TRBV19,TGTGCCAGCAATAGTGGGGCCGAAGCCTACAATGAGCAGTTCTTC,CASNSGAEAYNEQFF
.,TRBJ2-3,TRBD1,TRBV5-1,TGCGCCAGCAGCTTGGAGGGACAGGGGGTGACAGATACGCAGTATTTT,CASSLEGQGVTDTQYF
.,TRBJ1-1,.,TRBV19,TGTGCCAGTAGTTCTACTTCTGAAGCTTTCTTT,CASSSTSEAFF
.,TRBJ1-5,TRBD1,TRBV3-1/TRBV3-2,TGTGCCAGCAGCCAAGGGGACAGGGGCGGGCATCAGCCCCAGCATTTT,CASSQGDRGGHQPQHF
.,TRBJ2-5,.,TRBV14,TGTGCCAGCAGCCAATCGATTCGGAGTAAGACCCAGTACTTC,CASSQSIRSKTQYF
once,TRBJ1-4,.,TRBV4-1,TGCGCCAGCAGTCGAGGGCCAAGGAATGAAAAACTGTTTTTT,CASSRGPRNEKLFF
once,TRBJ2-5,.,TRBV2,TGTGCCAGCAGTGAAGCGCCCGGGCAGGCCCAAGAGGCCCAGTACTTC,CASSEAPGQAQEAQYF
.,TRBJ2-7,TRBD1,TRBV28,TGTGCCAGCATCGGTCCTAAACCCGGGACAGGTTCCTCCTACGAGCAGTACTTC,CASIGPKPGTGSSYEQYF
.,TRBJ2-7,.,TRBV9,TGTGCCAGCAGCGTAGGTTGGGCTAGAGAGCAGTACTTC,CASSVGWAREQYF
few,TRBJ1-4,TRBD1,TRBV30,TGTGCCTGGGACAGGGCTGAAAAACTGTTTTTT,CAWDRAEKLFF
.,TRBJ2-7,.,TRBV6-6,TGTGCCAGCAGTTACTCGGGGGGCGGCTACGAGCAGTACTTC,CASSYSGGGYEQYF
.,TRBJ2-1,TRBD2,TRBV6-7,TGTGCCAGCAGTTACTCGATTCCGGCTAGCGGGAGGGCCAATGAGCAGTTCTTC,CASSYSIPASGRANEQFF
.,TRBJ2-2,TRBD2,TRBV4-2,TGTGCCAGCAGCCAAGATCCTAGCGGGGGCACGAACACCGGGGAGCTGTTTTTT,CASSQDPSGGTNTGELFF
.,TRBJ2-7,.,TRBV2,TGTGCCAGCAATGGGGTCGGAGGCTACGAGCAGTACTTC,CASNGVGGYEQYF